This T cell receptor beta chain stems from a study of blood T cell repertoires in COVID-19. Study context: Material from acute and convalescent COVID-19 was sourced from the United States, Italy and Spain. PBMCs, B-cell-depleted T cells, or T cells provided the cDNA or gDNA that made up the material.

The CDR3 runs to 16 residues. Germline V gives CDR1 SGHRS, CDR2 YFSETQ. Regarding this clone: This may be a read error: a much more frequent sequence differs by one nucleotide. Other DNA sequences within the sample encode an identical CDR3.

Profiled with immunoSEQ multiplex PCR; TCRdb holds only in-frame clones, not every one. This table has about 160,000 clones, more than 65% appearing once. The gene calls are TRBV5-1 and TRBJ2-2; 8 bases are shared with TRBD2. The sequenced sample consisted of PBMCs or T cells enriched from blood (not recorded which). The sequence came from a woman aged 40 to 49 with acute COVID-19. CDR3 nucleotides: TGCGCTAGCAGCCCTTCGGGGCGGGGGGCCACCGGGGAGCTGTTTTTT. Protein sequence: CASSPSGRGATGELFF. The full variable domain, in which reference TRBV5-1 and TRBJ2-2 provide the parts outside the CDR3, is KAGVTQTPRYLIKTRGQQVTLSCSPISGHRSVSWYQQTPGQGLQFLFEYFSETQRNKGNFPGRFSGRQFSNSRSEMNVSTLELGDSALYLCASSPSGRGATGELFFGEGSRLTVL.